This T cell receptor (beta chain) was recovered during a study of identifying expanded T cells in peripheral blood. The CDR3 has 18 amino acids. CDR1 and CDR2 from the germline V gene are SGHAT and FQNNGV. Trimming took off 0 bases at V and 4 bases at J, with 19 bases between the two ends. Data came from immunoSEQ multiplex PCR; TCRdb stores just in-frame clones and leaves some out. The table has 75,000 to 90,000 clones, 85% to 90% seen once. In the case of this clone: Its antigen is unknown.

Study results and caveats: Clone count variance between roughly 2-week samples rose with total template count. Differentially abundant clones: around 1.2 between replicates, roughly 16 at about two weeks, around 20 at four.

During the collection period, no donor immune events like infections were recorded. The chain links TRBV11-2 to TRBJ1-5; D gene unclear. Sample: blood. The receptor comes from a person aged 18-70 years in good health. CDR3 nucleotides: TGTGCCAGCAGCTTAGATAGTGGCGGGCCGGTGGTGAATCAGCCCCAGCATTTT. Translating gives CASSLDSGGPVVNQPQHF.